Following are 15 T cell receptor beta chains from one sample sequenced in a study of blood T cell repertoires in COVID-19. Sequencing used immunoSEQ multiplex PCR; TCRdb keeps in-frame clones, though not all of them. The sample has about 170,000 clones, approximately 77% seen once; the top ten hold over 9.5%. The material sequenced was peripheral blood. These receptors were obtained from a woman over 75 with active or convalescent COVID-19.

The chain links TRBV10-3 to TRBJ1-2, with D maybe TRBD1 (5 bases). The CDR3 spans 14 residues. Trimming took off 6 bases at V and 6 bases at J, with 17 bases between the two ends. From germline, CDR1 is ENHRY and CDR2 SYGVKD. CDR3 nucleotide sequence: TGTGCCATCAGCGGCGGGGCCTGGAGGCATGGCTACACCTTC. It is translated as CAISGGAWRHGYTF.

This clone occurred once. V is TRBV15 and J is TRBJ2-3; TRBD2 matches 7 bases. The length of the CDR3 is 14 residues. The junction had 2 bases not matched to a gene; V was cut back by 0 bases and J by 5 bases. Germline CDR1 and CDR2: LNHNV and YYDKDF (reference sequence). The CDR3 sequence: CATSRDRGVDTQYF. CDR3 in DNA: TGTGCCACCAGCAGAGATCGGGGGGTAGATACGCAGTATTTT.

V and J are TRBV20-1 and TRBJ1-2; D may be TRBD1 (5 bases). The CDR3 runs to 15 residues. The V gene's germline CDR1 is DFQATT and CDR2 SNEGSKA (reference sequence). Trimming shortened V by 3 bases and J by 7 bases, and 21 bases separated the two germline ends. CDR3 DNA: TGCAGTGCTAGTGACACCAGGGACTATTTTAGTGGCTACACCTTC. This codes for CSASDTRDYFSGYTF.

V and J are TRBV5-1 and TRBJ1-1; D might be TRBD1 (5 bases). With 4 bases removed from V and 5 bases from J, the gap between germline ends came to 12 bases. Germline V gene lookup returns CDR1 SGHRS and CDR2 YFSETQ. This CDR3 has 13 amino acids. CDR3 nucleotides: TGCGCCAGCAGCGGGGGGGAGAGGACTGAAGCTTTCTTT. It is translated as CASSGGERTEAFF.

The V call is TRBV6-1, the J call TRBJ2-2; possible D gene TRBD2, 5 bases. This CDR3 is 16 amino acids long. CDR1 MNHNS and CDR2 SASEGT come from the germline V gene. The V and J ends lost 4 bases and 6 bases respectively, with 18 bases between them. The DNA for the CDR3 is TGTGCCAGCAGTGTGTACGGGTATACCGGGGCCGGGGAGCTGTTTTTT. Its translation is CASSVYGYTGAGELFF.

This clone has only one observation. The chain joins TRBV3-1 (or the pseudogene TRBV3-2) to TRBJ1-2, with D tentatively TRBD1 (5 bases). Trimming cost V 1 base and J 4 bases, with 10 bases left between them. This CDR3 is built from 14 residues. The germline gives CDR1 LGHDT, CDR2 YNNKEL (reference sequence). CDR3 loop: CASSQGGASYGYTF. The DNA of the CDR3 is TGTGCCAGCAGCCAAGGGGGCGCTTCCTATGGCTACACCTTC.

V and J are TRBV10-2 and TRBJ2-7, with 14 bases identical to TRBD2. CDR3 size: 18 residues. Germline V gene sequence: CDR1 WSHSY, CDR2 SAAADI. V trimming: 3 bases; J trimming: 2 bases; junction bases outside the gene matches: 9. CDR3 amino acids: CASSEFPGTSGRTYEQYF. Here the CDR3 DNA reads TGCGCCAGCAGTGAATTCCCCGGGACTAGCGGGAGAACCTACGAGCAGTACTTC.

The rearrangement uses TRBV18 and TRBJ2-5; 11 bases align to TRBD2. J gave up 5 bases and V 5 bases, and 4 bases lay outside the gene matches. There are 14 residues in the CDR3. The germline V gene has CDR1 KGHSH and CDR2 LQKENI. The CDR3 DNA sequence: TGTGCCAGCTCAATACTAGCGGGAGATGAGACCCAGTACTTC. This translates into CASSILAGDETQYF. Together with reference TRBV18 and TRBJ2-5, the CDR3 gives the full variable domain: NAGVMQNPRHLVRRRGQEARLRCSPMKGHSHVYWYRQLPEEGLKFMVYLQKENIIDESGMPKERFSAEFPKEGPSILRIQQVVRGDSAAYFCASSILAGDETQYFGPGTRLLVL.

The chain joins TRBV21-1 to TRBJ1-2; the D segment call TRBD1 is taken from the table without a DNA check. TRBV21-1 represents a pseudogene. The CDR3 runs to 17 residues. The CDR3 here is CASSNPRRKGARYGYTF. The CDR3 coding sequence is TGTGCCAGCAGCAACCCGAGGCGAAAGGGGGCGCGGTATGGCTACACCTTC.

The CDR3 is CASSSTGGAAEAFF. The DNA for the CDR3 is TGTGCCAGCAGTTCAACCGGGGGGGCGGCTGAAGCTTTCTTT. V is TRBV7-9 and J is TRBJ1-1, with D perhaps matching TRBD1 (6 bases). The CDR3 covers 14 residues. The germline V gene encodes CDR1 SEHNR and CDR2 FQNEAQ (reference sequence). The V end lost 6 bases, the J end lost 6 bases, and 17 bases lay between the germline ends.

This chain links TRBV7-9 with TRBJ1-4; 7 nucleotides align to TRBD1. V dropped 1 base and J dropped 7; count of bases not matched to a gene: 3. The germline V gene has CDR1 SEHNR and CDR2 FQNEAQ (reference sequence). CDR3 length: 14 residues. The CDR3 DNA sequence: TGTGCCAGCAGCTTAGGACAGGGTATTGAAAAACTGTTTTTT. Translated: CASSLGQGIEKLFF.

This clone was recorded once. The rearrangement joins TRBV2 to TRBJ2-3; unclear D gene. This CDR3 spans 11 amino acids. Trimming took 5 bases from V and 2 from J, leaving 2 bases between them. The germline CDR1 and CDR2 sequences are SNHLY and FYNNEI. CDR3 nucleotide sequence: TGTGCCAGCAGTCTCACAGATACGCAGTATTTT. Translating it yields CASSLTDTQYF. The full variable domain, rest sourced from reference TRBV2 and TRBJ2-3, is EPEVTQTPSHQVTQMGQEVILRCVPISNHLYFYWYRQILGQKVEFLVSFYNNEISEKSEIFDDQFSVERPDGSNFTLKIRSTKLEDSAMYFCASSLTDTQYFGPGTRLTVL.

The chain employs TRBV2 and TRBJ2-1, with TRBD2 matching over 11 bases. Germline V gene data show CDR1 as SNHLY and CDR2 as FYNNEI. The CDR3 has 14 residues. V trimming: 4 bases; J trimming: 9 bases; junction bases outside the gene matches: 5. As DNA, the CDR3 is TGTGCCAGCAGTGCCGAGACTAGCGGGATTGAGCAGTTCTTC. It specifies CASSAETSGIEQFF.

The chain recombines TRBV2 with TRBJ2-7, with TRBD1 identical over 8 bases. Losses at the gene ends were 5 bases for V and 2 bases for J; bases not matched to a gene: 5. CDR1 and CDR2 (germline): SNHLY, FYNNEI. CDR3 length: 14 residues. For the CDR3, the DNA is TGTGCCAGCAGTCGAAGACAGGGGACCTACGAGCAGTACTTC. Translated, it gives CASSRRQGTYEQYF.

This clone appeared a single time. The chain's CDR3 is CASSQLAGDYNEQFF. In nucleotides, the CDR3 is TGTGCCAGCAGCCAACTAGCGGGGGACTACAATGAGCAGTTCTTC. The chain employs TRBV3-1 (or the pseudogene TRBV3-2) and TRBJ2-1; 10 bases match TRBD2. Trimming removed 2 bases from V and 3 bases from J; junction bases left unmatched: 1. This CDR3 comprises 15 residues. Germline V gene data show CDR1 as LGHDT and CDR2 as YNNKEL (reference sequence).